This is a list of T cell receptor beta chains from one sample in a study of T-cell reconstitution after alpha-beta-depleted transplantation in children. TCRdb used MiXCR to reprocess the PCR reads, holding one entry per CDR3 protein. The data show about 340,000 distinct CDR3 sequences, more than 10% seen once. The source was PBMCs, collected from the stem cell graft. These receptors were taken from a human donor who donated a stem cell graft to a child with Fanconi anemia. The CDR3 runs from the conserved cysteine through the conserved F or W. Fields, in order: J gene, V gene, D gene, clone size, CDR3 protein, CDR3 DNA. D genes are given only for firm matches. Where a row states a size, it is once, few, many or the class of an expanded clone; other rows omit it.

J: TRBJ1-2
V: TRBV12-3/TRBV12-4
D: NA
size: few
CDR3: CASSLVLYGYTF
DNA: TGTGCCAGCAGTTTAGTCCTCTATGGCTACACCTTC

J: TRBJ2-4
V: TRBV7-3
D: NA
size: NA
CDR3: CASSLQWAEGNIQYF
DNA: TGTGCCAGCAGCTTACAATGGGCGGAGGGAAACATTCAGTACTTC

J: TRBJ2-1
V: TRBV10-2
D: NA
size: many
CDR3: CASVPGVGSYNEQFF
DNA: TGCGCCAGCGTGCCAGGCGTAGGCTCCTACAATGAGCAGTTCTTC

J: TRBJ2-6
V: TRBV29-1
D: NA
size: many
CDR3: CSVGGPGANVLTF
DNA: TGCAGCGTTGGGGGGCCTGGGGCCAACGTCCTGACTTTC

J: TRBJ2-1
V: TRBV11-3
D: NA
size: few
CDR3: CASSRYGLSEQFF
DNA: TGTGCCAGCAGCCGTTACGGGTTAAGTGAGCAGTTCTTC

J: TRBJ1-1
V: TRBV7-9
D: NA
size: many
CDR3: CASSPDRVAFF
DNA: TGTGCCAGCAGCCCGGATCGGGTAGCTTTCTTT

J: TRBJ2-3
V: TRBV4-2
D: TRBD2
size: NA
CDR3: CAMSPLPLSSGGAPVTDTQYF
DNA: TGTGCCATGAGCCCGCTGCCCCTTTCTAGCGGGGGTGCCCCTGTCACAGATACGCAGTATTTT

J: TRBJ1-1
V: TRBV5-1
D: NA
size: few
CDR3: CASSGEAGTEAFF
DNA: TGCGCCAGTTCGGGGGAGGCGGGCACTGAAGCTTTCTTT

J: TRBJ1-6
V: TRBV7-8
D: NA
size: many
CDR3: CASSPTNRLTNSPLHF
DNA: TGTGCCAGCAGCCCGACGAACAGGTTAACAAATTCACCCCTCCACTTT

J: TRBJ2-5
V: TRBV7-2
D: NA
size: NA
CDR3: CASSLAQRVQETQYF
DNA: TGTGCCAGCAGCTTAGCCCAGCGCGTACAAGAGACCCAGTACTTC

J: TRBJ1-1
V: TRBV30
D: NA
size: few
CDR3: CAWSKRAEAFF
DNA: TGTGCCTGGAGTAAAAGGGCTGAAGCTTTCTTT

J: TRBJ2-5
V: TRBV6-1
D: TRBD1
size: many
CDR3: CASRRQGAIEETQYF
DNA: TGTGCCAGCAGGCGACAGGGGGCCATCGAAGAGACCCAGTACTTC

J: TRBJ2-1
V: TRBV20-1
D: NA
size: NA
CDR3: CCAPDLSSYNEQFF
DNA: TGCTGTGCTCCGGACCTTAGCTCCTACAATGAGCAGTTCTTC

J: TRBJ2-7
V: TRBV6-2/TRBV6-3
D: TRBD1
size: NA
CDR3: CASKEGATSSYEQYF
DNA: TGTGCCAGCAAAGAGGGGGCTACGAGCTCCTACGAGCAGTACTTC

J: TRBJ2-2
V: TRBV12-3/TRBV12-4
D: TRBD2
size: many
CDR3: CASRRGEATGELFF
DNA: TGTGCCAGCCGGCGGGGGGAGGCCACCGGGGAGCTGTTTTTT

J: TRBJ2-3
V: TRBV29-1
D: NA
size: many
CDR3: CSGGPLGTDTQYF
DNA: TGCAGCGGTGGCCCCCTAGGCACAGATACGCAGTATTTT

J: TRBJ2-1
V: TRBV11-2
D: NA
size: few
CDR3: CASSLGGTLQFF
DNA: TGTGCCAGCAGCTTAGGAGGGACCCTGCAGTTCTTC

J: TRBJ2-1
V: TRBV5-6
D: TRBD1
size: few
CDR3: CASSSFGTGKTYNEQFF
DNA: TGTGCCAGCAGCTCCTTTGGGACAGGTAAAACATACAATGAGCAGTTCTTC

J: TRBJ2-5
V: TRBV5-1
D: NA
size: many
CDR3: CASSLDPGHLQETQYF
DNA: TGCGCCAGCAGCTTGGACCCTGGACACCTCCAAGAGACCCAGTACTTC

J: TRBJ1-3
V: TRBV12-3/TRBV12-4
D: NA
size: many
CDR3: CASSLMGFSGNTIYF
DNA: TGTGCCAGCAGTTTAATGGGGTTCTCTGGAAACACCATATATTTT

J: TRBJ2-1
V: TRBV10-3
D: TRBD2
size: few
CDR3: CAITDPAGGYNEQFF
DNA: TGTGCCATCACCGACCCAGCGGGGGGTTACAATGAGCAGTTCTTC

J: TRBJ2-1
V: TRBV5-6
D: NA
size: few
CDR3: CASSSGDTDLNEQFF
DNA: TGTGCCAGCAGCTCCGGGGACACAGACCTCAATGAGCAGTTCTTC

J: TRBJ1-3
V: TRBV5-1
D: NA
size: NA
CDR3: CASSIGQTGNTIYF
DNA: TGCGCCAGCAGCATAGGACAGACTGGAAACACCATATATTTT

J: TRBJ1-1
V: TRBV6-2/TRBV6-3
D: TRBD1
size: NA
CDR3: CASNDRGGDTEAFF
DNA: TGTGCCAGCAATGACAGGGGTGGTGACACTGAAGCTTTCTTT

J: TRBJ2-3
V: TRBV5-1
D: NA
size: NA
CDR3: CASMPGHLTDTQYF
DNA: TGCGCCAGCATGCCTGGACACCTCACAGATACGCAGTATTTT

J: TRBJ1-1
V: TRBV5-1
D: NA
size: few
CDR3: CASRWDGNTEAFF
DNA: TGCGCCAGCAGATGGGACGGGAACACTGAAGCTTTCTTT

J: TRBJ2-2
V: TRBV3-1
D: NA
size: few
CDR3: CASSRGDFGELFF
DNA: TGTGCCAGCAGCCGGGGTGACTTCGGGGAGCTGTTTTTT

J: TRBJ2-1
V: TRBV18
D: NA
size: few
CDR3: CASSPPGNPNEQFF
DNA: TGTGCCAGCTCACCCCCGGGGAACCCCAATGAGCAGTTCTTC

J: TRBJ2-3
V: TRBV4-2
D: TRBD2
size: NA
CDR3: CASSQVAGGPIGTDTQYF
DNA: TGTGCCAGCAGCCAAGTTGCGGGGGGGCCTATTGGCACAGATACGCAGTATTTT

J: TRBJ2-3
V: TRBV7-8
D: NA
size: NA
CDR3: CASSLVGRKADTQYF
DNA: TGTGCCAGCAGCTTAGTCGGCAGAAAAGCGGATACGCAGTATTTT

J: TRBJ2-3
V: TRBV3-1
D: NA
size: many
CDR3: CASSHTRTDTQYF
DNA: TGTGCCAGCAGCCATACGAGGACGGATACGCAGTATTTT

J: TRBJ1-1
V: TRBV30
D: NA
size: NA
CDR3: CAWRQGLDTEAFF
DNA: TGTGCCTGGCGGCAGGGACTAGACACTGAAGCTTTCTTT

J: TRBJ1-3
V: TRBV20-1
D: NA
size: NA
CDR3: CSARLAGADGNTIYF
DNA: TGCAGTGCTAGATTGGCGGGGGCGGATGGAAACACCATATATTTT

J: TRBJ2-1
V: TRBV5-1
D: TRBD2
size: many
CDR3: CASSLASRGDPYNEQFF
DNA: TGCGCCAGCAGCTTGGCCTCTCGGGGGGACCCCTACAATGAGCAGTTCTTC